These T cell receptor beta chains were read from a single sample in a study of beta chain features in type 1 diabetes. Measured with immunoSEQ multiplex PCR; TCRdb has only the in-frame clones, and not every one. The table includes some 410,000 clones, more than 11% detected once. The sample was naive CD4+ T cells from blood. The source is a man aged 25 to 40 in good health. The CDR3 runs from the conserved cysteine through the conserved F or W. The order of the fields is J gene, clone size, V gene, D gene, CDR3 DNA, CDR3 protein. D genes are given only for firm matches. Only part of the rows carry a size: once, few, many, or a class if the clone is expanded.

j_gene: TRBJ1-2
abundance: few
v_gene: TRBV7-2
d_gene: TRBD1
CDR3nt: TGTGCCAGCAGCGCGGACAGGGTGAACTATGGCTACACCTTC
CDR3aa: CASSADRVNYGYTF

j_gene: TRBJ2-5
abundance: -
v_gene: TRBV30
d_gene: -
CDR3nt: TGTGCCTGCGAACAGGGAGGATCGGAGACCCAGTACTTC
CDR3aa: CACEQGGSETQYF

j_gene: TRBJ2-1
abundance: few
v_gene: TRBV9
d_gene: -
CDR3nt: TGTGCCAGCAGCGTAGACTTCACGTCGGGGAATGAGCAGTTCTTC
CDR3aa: CASSVDFTSGNEQFF

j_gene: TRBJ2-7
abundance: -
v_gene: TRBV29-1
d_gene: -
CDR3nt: TGCAGCGTTGGACAGCGGGTTAGCTACGAGCAGTACTTC
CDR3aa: CSVGQRVSYEQYF

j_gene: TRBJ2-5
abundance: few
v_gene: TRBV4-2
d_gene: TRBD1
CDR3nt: TGTGCCAGCAGCCAAGATCCGGGACAGGTTCGAGAGACCCAGTACTTC
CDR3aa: CASSQDPGQVRETQYF

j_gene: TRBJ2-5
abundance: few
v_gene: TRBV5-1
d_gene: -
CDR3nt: TGCGCCAGCAGCTTGGATCTAAAGTTTCAAGAGACCCAGTACTTC
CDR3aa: CASSLDLKFQETQYF

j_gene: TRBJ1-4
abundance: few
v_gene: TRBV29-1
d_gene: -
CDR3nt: TGCAGCGTTGATCGGGGTGAAAAACTGTTTTTT
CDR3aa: CSVDRGEKLFF

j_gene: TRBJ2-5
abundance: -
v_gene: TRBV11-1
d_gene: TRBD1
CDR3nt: TGTGCCAGCAGCGACGCCGGGACAGGGCACGAAGAGACCCAGTACTTC
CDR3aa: CASSDAGTGHEETQYF

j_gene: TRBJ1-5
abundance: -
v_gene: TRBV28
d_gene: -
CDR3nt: TGTGCCAGCAGTTTTCGACAATCCGGACAGCCCCAGCATTTT
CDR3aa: CASSFRQSGQPQHF

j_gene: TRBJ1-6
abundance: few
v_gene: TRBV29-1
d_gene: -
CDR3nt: TGCAGCGTTGCAAGTTCTTCAGGCTATGATTCACCCCTCCACTTT
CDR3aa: CSVASSSGYDSPLHF

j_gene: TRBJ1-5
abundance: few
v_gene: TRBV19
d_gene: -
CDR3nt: TGTGCCAGTAAAGGCGTGGAAAACAGGGCCAATCAGCCCCAGCATTTT
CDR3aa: CASKGVENRANQPQHF

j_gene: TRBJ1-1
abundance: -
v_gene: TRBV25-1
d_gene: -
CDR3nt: TGTGCCAGCAGACTCAATATGAACACTGAAGCTTTCTTT
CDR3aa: CASRLNMNTEAFF

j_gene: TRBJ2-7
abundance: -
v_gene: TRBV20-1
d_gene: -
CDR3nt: TGCAGTGCTAGGCAGGCCTACGAGCAGTACTTC
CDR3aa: CSARQAYEQYF

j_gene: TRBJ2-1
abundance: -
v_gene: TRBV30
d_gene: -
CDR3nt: TGTGCCTGGAGTCACGGGGCCCAGTTAACCAACAATGAGCAGTTCTTC
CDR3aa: CAWSHGAQLTNNEQFF

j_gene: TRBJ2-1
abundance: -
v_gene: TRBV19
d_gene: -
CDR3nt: TGTGCCAGTAGTATAGATCTCAATGAGCAGTTCTTC
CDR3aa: CASSIDLNEQFF

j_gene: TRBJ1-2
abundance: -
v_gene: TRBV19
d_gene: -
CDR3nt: TGTGCCAGTAGCCCAGGATCTAACTATGGCTACACCTTC
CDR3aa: CASSPGSNYGYTF

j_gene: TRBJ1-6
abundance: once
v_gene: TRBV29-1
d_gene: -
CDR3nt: TGCAGCGTTGAGTCGGGAAGCTCCTATAATTCACCCCTCCACTTT
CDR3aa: CSVESGSSYNSPLHF

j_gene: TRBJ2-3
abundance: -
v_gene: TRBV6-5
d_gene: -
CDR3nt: TGTGCCAGCAGCACGGGGTTTACGCAGTATTTT
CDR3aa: CASSTGFTQYF

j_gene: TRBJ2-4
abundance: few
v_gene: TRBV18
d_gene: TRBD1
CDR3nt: TGTGCCAGCTCGCTTAGACAGGGGCCCGAAAACATTCAGTACTTC
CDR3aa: CASSLRQGPENIQYF

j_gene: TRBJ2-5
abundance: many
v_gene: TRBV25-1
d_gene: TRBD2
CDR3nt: TGTGCCAGCAGTGGAAAAGCGGGAGTAGAGACCCAGTACTTC
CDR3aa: CASSGKAGVETQYF

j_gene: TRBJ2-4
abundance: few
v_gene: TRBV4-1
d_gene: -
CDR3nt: TGCGCCAGCAGCGGAACAAAGGGGAACATGCTAGCCAAAAACATTCAGTACTTC
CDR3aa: CASSGTKGNMLAKNIQYF

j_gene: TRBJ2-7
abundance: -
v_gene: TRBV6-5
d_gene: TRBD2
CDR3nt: TGTGCCAGCAGTTACTCGGGCGGGGGGGCCGTGACGGAGTACTTC
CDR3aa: CASSYSGGGAVTEYF

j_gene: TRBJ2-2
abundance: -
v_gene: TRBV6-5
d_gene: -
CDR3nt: TGTGCCAGCAGTTTCGGTGGCGGGGAGCTGTTTTTT
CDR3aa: CASSFGGGELFF

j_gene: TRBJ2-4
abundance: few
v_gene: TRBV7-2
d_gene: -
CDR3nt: TGTGCCACGAGCGACAGCGAAAACATTCAGTACTTC
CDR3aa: CATSDSENIQYF

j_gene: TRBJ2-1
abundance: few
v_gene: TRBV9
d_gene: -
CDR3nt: TGTGCCAGCAGCGTAGCACCAGGACTAAGGAATGAGCAGTTCTTC
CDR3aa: CASSVAPGLRNEQFF

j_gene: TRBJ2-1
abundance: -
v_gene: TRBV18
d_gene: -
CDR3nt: TGTGCCAGCTCACCTGGGGTAGCGGAAAACAATGAGCAGTTCTTC
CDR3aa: CASSPGVAENNEQFF

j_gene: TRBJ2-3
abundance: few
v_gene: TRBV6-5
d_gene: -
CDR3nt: TGTGCCAGCAGTCTGGTTTATAGCACAGATACGCAGTATTTT
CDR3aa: CASSLVYSTDTQYF

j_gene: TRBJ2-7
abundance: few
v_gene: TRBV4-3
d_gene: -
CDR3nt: TGCGCCAGCAGCCAAGGTCGACAGACCTACGAGCAGTACTTC
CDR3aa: CASSQGRQTYEQYF

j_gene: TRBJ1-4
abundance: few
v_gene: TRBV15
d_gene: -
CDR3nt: TGTGCCACCAGCAGGGACCATGCAACTAATGAAAAACTGTTTTTT
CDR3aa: CATSRDHATNEKLFF

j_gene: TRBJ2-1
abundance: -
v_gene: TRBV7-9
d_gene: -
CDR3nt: TGTGCCAGCAGCTTCGAGGCGGACCCGTGGTTCTTC
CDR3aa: CASSFEADPWFF

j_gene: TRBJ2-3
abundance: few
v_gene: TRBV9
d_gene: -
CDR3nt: TGTGCCAGCAGCGTAGGGTCGGGGTTCCGCACAGATACGCAGTATTTT
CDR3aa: CASSVGSGFRTDTQYF

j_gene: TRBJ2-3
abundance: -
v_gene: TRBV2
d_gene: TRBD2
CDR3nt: TGTGCCAGCAGTGAACTAGCGGGAGTTGCAGATACGCAGTATTTT
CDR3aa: CASSELAGVADTQYF